Listed below are T cell receptor beta chains from one sample, sequenced in a study of vaccination effects on CD4 cells after COVID-19. Which antigens these TCRs recognize remains unknown. The protocol was immunoSEQ multiplex PCR, while the TCRdb copy is restricted to in-frame clones and leaves out a portion. The repertoire holds 70,000 or so clones, around 74% seen once, with around 2.9% in the top ten. The sequences come from CD4+ T cells from PBMCs cultured with HCoV-NL63 spike peptides, collected before COVID-19 vaccination. The source is a human donor who received a COVID-19 vaccine. Each CDR3 is given with its conserved first and last residue. The D gene is left open where the match is weak. Expanded clones are given a class, and other clones once, few, many or no size at all.

D gene,J gene,clone size,V gene,CDR3 DNA,CDR3 protein
-,TRBJ1-5,-,TRBV18,TGTGCCAGCTCACCAGGGGTAGACTATCAGCCCCAGCATTTT,CASSPGVDYQPQHF
-,TRBJ1-4,few,TRBV19,TGTGCCAGTAGTTCCCTCCCGATTTGGGGCACTAATGAAAAACTGTTTTTT,CASSSLPIWGTNEKLFF
-,TRBJ1-1,-,TRBV7-3,TGTGCCAGCAGCTTAGGAGGGTTGAGCACTGAAGCTTTCTTT,CASSLGGLSTEAFF
-,TRBJ2-3,-,TRBV7-7,TGTGCCAGCAGCTGGACGAGCACAGATACGCAGTATTTT,CASSWTSTDTQYF
-,TRBJ2-1,-,TRBV24-1,TGTGCCACCAGTGGAATGACACTGTCGAGGAATGAGCAGTTCTTC,CATSGMTLSRNEQFF
TRBD1,TRBJ2-2,-,TRBV30,TGTGCCCAACCCCGGGACAGGGGCTATCGGGCGAACACCGGGGAGCTGTTTTTT,CAQPRDRGYRANTGELFF
-,TRBJ1-1,-,TRBV6-2/TRBV6-3,TGTGCCAGCAGCAACGGGGGACACCCTTCCACGAACACTGAAGCTTTCTTT,CASSNGGHPSTNTEAFF
TRBD1,TRBJ2-4,-,TRBV3-1/TRBV3-2,TGTGCCAGCAGCCCCAGGGACAGGAAAAACATTCAGTACTTC,CASSPRDRKNIQYF
TRBD1,TRBJ2-3,-,TRBV6-6,TGTGCCAGCAGTTACGAGTGGGACAGGCCATCTTTT,CASSYEWDRPSF
-,TRBJ2-6,-,TRBV25-1,TGTGCCAGCAGTGAATATGGGAGCTCTGGGGCCAACGTCCTGACTTTC,CASSEYGSSGANVLTF